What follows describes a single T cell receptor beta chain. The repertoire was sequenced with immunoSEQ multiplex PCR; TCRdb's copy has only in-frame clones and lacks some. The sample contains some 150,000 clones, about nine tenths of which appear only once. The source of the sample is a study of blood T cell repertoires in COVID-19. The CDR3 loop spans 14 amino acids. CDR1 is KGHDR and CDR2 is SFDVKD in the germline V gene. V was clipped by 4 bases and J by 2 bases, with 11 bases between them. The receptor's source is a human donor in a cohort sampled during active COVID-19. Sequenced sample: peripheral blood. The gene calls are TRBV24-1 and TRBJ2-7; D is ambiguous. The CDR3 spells CATSEGEFPYEQYF. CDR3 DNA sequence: TGTGCCACCAGTGAAGGAGAATTTCCCTACGAGCAGTACTTC.